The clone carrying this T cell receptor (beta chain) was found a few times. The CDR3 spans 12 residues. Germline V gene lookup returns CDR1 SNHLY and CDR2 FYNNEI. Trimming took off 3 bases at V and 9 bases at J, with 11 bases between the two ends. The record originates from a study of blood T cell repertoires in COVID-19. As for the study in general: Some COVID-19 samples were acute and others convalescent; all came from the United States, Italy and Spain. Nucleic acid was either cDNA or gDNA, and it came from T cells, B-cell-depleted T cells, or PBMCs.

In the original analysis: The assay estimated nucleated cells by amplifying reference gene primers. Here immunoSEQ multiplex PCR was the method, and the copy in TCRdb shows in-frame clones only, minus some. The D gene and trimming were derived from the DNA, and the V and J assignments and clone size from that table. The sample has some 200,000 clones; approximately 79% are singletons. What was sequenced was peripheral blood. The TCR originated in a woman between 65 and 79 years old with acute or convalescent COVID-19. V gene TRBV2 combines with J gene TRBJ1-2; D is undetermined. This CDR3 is CASSDSFSRYTF. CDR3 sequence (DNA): TGTGCCAGCAGTGATTCTTTTAGTCGCTACACCTTC. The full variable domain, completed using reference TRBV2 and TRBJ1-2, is EPEVTQTPSHQVTQMGQEVILRCVPISNHLYFYWYRQILGQKVEFLVSFYNNEISEKSEIFDDQFSVERPDGSNFTLKIRSTKLEDSAMYFCASSDSFSRYTFGSGTRLTVV.